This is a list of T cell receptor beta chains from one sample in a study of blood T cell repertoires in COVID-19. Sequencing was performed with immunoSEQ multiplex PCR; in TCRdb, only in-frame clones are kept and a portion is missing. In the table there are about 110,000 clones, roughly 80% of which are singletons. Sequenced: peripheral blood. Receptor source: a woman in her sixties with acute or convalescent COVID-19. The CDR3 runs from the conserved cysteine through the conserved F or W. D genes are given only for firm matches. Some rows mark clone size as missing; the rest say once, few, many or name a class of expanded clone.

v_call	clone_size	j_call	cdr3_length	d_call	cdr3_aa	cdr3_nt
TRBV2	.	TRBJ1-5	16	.	CASSELGRQSNQPQHF	TGTGCCAGCAGTGAACTCGGCCGACAAAGCAATCAGCCCCAGCATTTT
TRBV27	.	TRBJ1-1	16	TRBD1	CASSLSGDRGYTEAFF	TGTGCCAGCAGTTTATCGGGGGACAGGGGGTACACTGAAGCTTTCTTT
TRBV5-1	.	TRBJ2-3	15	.	CASRPTGGDTDTQYF	TGCGCCAGCAGGCCAACAGGGGGGGACACAGATACGCAGTATTTT
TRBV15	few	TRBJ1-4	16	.	CATSRVPRTTNEKLFF	TGTGCCACCAGCAGAGTGCCCAGAACAACTAATGAAAAACTGTTTTTT
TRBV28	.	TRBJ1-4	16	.	CASSPQGELRREKLFF	TGTGCCAGCAGTCCCCAGGGCGAACTTCGACGGGAAAAACTGTTTTTT
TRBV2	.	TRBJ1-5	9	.	CATGEPQHF	TGTGCCACGGGGGAGCCCCAGCATTTT
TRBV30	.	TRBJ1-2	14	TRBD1	CAWSPGTGDYGYTF	TGTGCCTGGAGCCCCGGGACAGGGGACTATGGCTACACCTTC
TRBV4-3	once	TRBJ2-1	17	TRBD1	CASSQDLTGVSYNEQFF	TGCGCCAGCAGCCAAGATCTGACAGGGGTCTCCTACAATGAGCAGTTCTTC
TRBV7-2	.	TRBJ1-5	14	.	CASSSTPEVQPQHF	TGTGCCAGCAGCAGTACCCCTGAGGTTCAGCCCCAGCATTTT
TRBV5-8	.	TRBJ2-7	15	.	CASSLVPGFYGEQYF	TGTGCCAGCAGCTTGGTACCCGGGTTTTATGGCGAGCAGTACTTC
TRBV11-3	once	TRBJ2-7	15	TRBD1	CASSSWDRSAGEQYF	TGTGCCAGCAGCTCCTGGGACAGGTCCGCGGGGGAGCAGTACTTC
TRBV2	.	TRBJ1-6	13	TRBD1	CASMDRGNSPLHF	TGTGCCAGCATGGACAGGGGGAATTCACCCCTCCACTTT
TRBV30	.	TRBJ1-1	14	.	CAWRGNDRNTEAFF	TGTGCCTGGAGGGGAAATGACAGGAACACTGAAGCTTTCTTT
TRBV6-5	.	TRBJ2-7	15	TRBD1	CASTGQGQGSYEQYF	TGTGCCAGCACCGGTCAGGGACAGGGTTCTTACGAGCAGTACTTC
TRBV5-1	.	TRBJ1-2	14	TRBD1	CASSGTEGGYGYTF	TGCGCCAGCAGCGGGACAGAGGGGGGCTATGGCTACACCTTC
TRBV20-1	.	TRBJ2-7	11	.	CSASVLYEQYF	TGCAGTGCTAGTGTCCTTTACGAGCAGTACTTC
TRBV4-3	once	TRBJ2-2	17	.	CASSQDLAVANTGELFF	TGCGCCAGCAGCCAAGATCTGGCGGTCGCGAACACCGGGGAGCTGTTTTTT
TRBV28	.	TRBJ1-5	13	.	CASSSGANQPQHF	TGTGCCAGCAGTTCAGGGGCCAATCAGCCCCAGCATTTT
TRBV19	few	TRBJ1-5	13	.	CATADRPGRPQHF	TGTGCCACTGCCGACAGGCCGGGGAGACCCCAGCATTTT
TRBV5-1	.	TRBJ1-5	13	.	CASSLTGHQPQHF	TGCGCCAGCAGCTTGACAGGGCATCAGCCCCAGCATTTT
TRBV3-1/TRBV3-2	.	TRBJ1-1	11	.	CASSQDGEAFF	TGTGCCAGCAGCCAAGACGGTGAAGCTTTCTTT
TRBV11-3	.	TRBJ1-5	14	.	CASSLGQAHQPQHF	TGTGCCAGCAGCTTAGGACAGGCGCATCAGCCCCAGCATTTT
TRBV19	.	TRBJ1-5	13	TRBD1	CASSMTGDQPQHF	TGTGCCAGTAGTATGACAGGGGATCAGCCCCAGCATTTT
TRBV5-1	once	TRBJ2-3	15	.	CASSLFLSNTDTQYF	TGCGCCAGCAGCTTGTTTCTGAGCAACACAGATACGCAGTATTTT
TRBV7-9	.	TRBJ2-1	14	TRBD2	CASTLAGGYNEQFF	TGTGCCAGCACTTTAGCGGGAGGCTACAATGAGCAGTTCTTC
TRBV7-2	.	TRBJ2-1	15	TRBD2	CASSFFSGGAIEQFF	TGTGCCAGCAGCTTCTTCTCCGGGGGGGCTATTGAGCAGTTCTTC
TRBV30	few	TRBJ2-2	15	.	CAWSNKGQRGGELFF	TGTGCCTGGAGTAACAAGGGACAACGAGGAGGGGAGCTGTTTTTT
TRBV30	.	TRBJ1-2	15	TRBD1	CAWRPPDRDSYGYTF	TGTGCCTGGAGACCCCCGGACAGGGATAGCTATGGCTACACCTTC
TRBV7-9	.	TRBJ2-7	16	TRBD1	CASSSSPGTGPYEQYF	TGTGCCAGCAGCTCCTCGCCAGGGACAGGGCCCTACGAGCAGTACTTC
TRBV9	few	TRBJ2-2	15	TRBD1	CASTEGQGATGELFF	TGTGCCAGCACCGAAGGACAGGGGGCGACCGGGGAGCTGTTTTTT
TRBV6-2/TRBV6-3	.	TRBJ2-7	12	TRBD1	CASSTTGDEQYF	TGTGCCAGCAGTACGACAGGGGACGAGCAGTACTTC
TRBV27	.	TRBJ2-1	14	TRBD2	CASSQGTSGFEQFF	TGTGCCAGCAGTCAAGGGACTAGCGGTTTTGAGCAGTTCTTC
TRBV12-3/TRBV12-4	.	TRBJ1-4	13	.	CASSLNREEKLFF	TGTGCCAGCAGTTTAAACAGGGAAGAAAAACTGTTTTTT
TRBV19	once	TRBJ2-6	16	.	CASSPPRTAGANVLTF	TGTGCCAGTAGTCCCCCCCGGACAGCTGGGGCCAACGTCCTGACTTTC
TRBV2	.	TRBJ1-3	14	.	CASTPSFAGNTIYF	TGTGCCAGCACCCCATCCTTTGCGGGAAACACCATATATTTT
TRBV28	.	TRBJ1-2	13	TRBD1	CATWTGGMAGYTF	TGTGCCACATGGACAGGGGGCATGGCTGGCTACACCTTC
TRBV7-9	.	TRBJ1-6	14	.	CASSIGGGYSPLHF	TGTGCCAGCAGCATTGGGGGGGGCTATTCACCCCTCCACTTT
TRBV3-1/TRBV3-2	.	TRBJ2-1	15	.	CASSQDRGSYNEQFF	TGTGCCAGCAGCCAAGATCGGGGGTCCTACAATGAGCAGTTCTTC
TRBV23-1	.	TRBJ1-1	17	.	CASSQSGRGDRNTEAFF	TGCGCCAGCAGTCAATCAGGCCGGGGAGATAGGAACACTGAAGCTTTCTTT
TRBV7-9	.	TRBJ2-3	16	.	CASSPPGTGDTDTQYF	TGTGCCAGCAGCCCACCCGGGACGGGGGACACAGATACGCAGTATTTT
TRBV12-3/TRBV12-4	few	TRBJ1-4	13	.	CASSRVFGEKLFF	TGTGCCAGCAGCAGGGTGTTCGGCGAAAAACTGTTTTTT
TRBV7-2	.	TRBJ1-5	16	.	CASSSPEFFSNQPQHF	TGTGCCAGCAGTTCGCCGGAGTTTTTTAGCAATCAGCCCCAGCATTTT
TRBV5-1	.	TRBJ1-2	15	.	CASSLEPGANYGYTF	TGCGCCAGCAGCTTAGAGCCGGGGGCTAACTATGGCTACACCTTC
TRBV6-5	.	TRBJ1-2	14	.	CASSYRGNNYGYTF	TGTGCCAGCAGTTACCGGGGAAACAACTATGGCTACACCTTC
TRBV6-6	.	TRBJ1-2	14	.	CASTPRGAPYGYTF	TGTGCCAGCACCCCTCGGGGGGCCCCCTATGGCTACACCTTC